The clone carrying this T cell receptor (beta chain) was seen more than once but under ten times. Its matching antigen is unknown. The data are from a study of CD8 T cells in ankylosing spondylitis. The CDR3 has 15 residues. Germline lookup yields CDR1 SGHTA and CDR2 FQGNSA. Trimming left V 6 bases short and J 2 bases short, with 11 bases between. Findings and limits, study-wide: Existing reports had already noted some motif variants in reactive arthritis synovial fluid and blood. Seemingly distinctive of ankylosing spondylitis blood was a TCR beta motif formed by eight highly homologous variants.

In TCRdb, the 5' RACE reads were re-called with MiXCR into one record per CDR3 protein. In the table there are 750,000 to 850,000 distinct CDR3 sequences, about 11% of which are singletons. The TCR comes from a male donor with ankylosing spondylitis. V gene TRBV7-2 combines with J gene TRBJ2-6; TRBD1 or TRBD2 may be the D gene (5 bases each). Input material: blood, either unsorted or a sorted T cell fraction (not recorded which). CDR3 in DNA: TGTGCCAGCAGTACGGGACGCCCTGGGGCCAACGTCCTGACTTTC. Translation gives CASSTGRPGANVLTF.